This entry concerns a single T cell receptor (beta chain). In the source study's methods: Scientists estimated how many nucleated cells there were by amplifying reference gene primers. This table comes from immunoSEQ multiplex PCR, and its TCRdb copy is limited to in-frame clones, with some not included. The V and J calls and the clone size are those of that table, but D and trimming were determined from the DNA. The sample yields 110,000 to 150,000 clones, under 85% seen once. Germline CDR1 and CDR2: LGHDT and YNNKEL (reference sequence). The CDR3 consists of 14 residues. Trimming shortened V by 5 bases and J by 8 bases, and 18 bases separated the two germline ends. This specimen comes from a study of blood T cell repertoires in COVID-19.

The chain links TRBV3-1 (or the pseudogene TRBV3-2) to TRBJ1-2, with D possibly matching TRBD1 (5 bases). This TCR was recovered from a human donor in a cohort sampled during active COVID-19. Sequencing input: peripheral blood. CDR3 bases: TGTGCCAGCAGCGAAGTTGGGACTGCGGGGGGCTACACCTTC. Protein: CASSEVGTAGGYTF.